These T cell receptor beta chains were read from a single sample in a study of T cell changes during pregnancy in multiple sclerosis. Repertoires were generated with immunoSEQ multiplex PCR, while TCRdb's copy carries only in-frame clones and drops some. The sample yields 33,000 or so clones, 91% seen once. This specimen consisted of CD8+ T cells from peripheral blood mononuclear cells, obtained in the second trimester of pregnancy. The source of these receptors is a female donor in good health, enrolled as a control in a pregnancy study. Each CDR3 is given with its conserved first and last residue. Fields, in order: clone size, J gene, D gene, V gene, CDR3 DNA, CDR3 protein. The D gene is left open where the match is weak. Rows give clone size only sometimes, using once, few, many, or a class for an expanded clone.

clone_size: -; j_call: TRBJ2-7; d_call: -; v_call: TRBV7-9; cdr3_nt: TGTGCCAGCAGCTTAGTACTCGGACAGCCTCCCTACGAGCAGTACTTC; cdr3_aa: CASSLVLGQPPYEQYF
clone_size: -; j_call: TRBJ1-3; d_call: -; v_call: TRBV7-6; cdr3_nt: TGTGCCAGCAGCTTAGAAGTCAGGGCTGTCAGAGGAAAGGACACCATATATTTT; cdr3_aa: CASSLEVRAVRGKDTIYF
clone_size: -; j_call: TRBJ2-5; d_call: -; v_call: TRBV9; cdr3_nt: TGTGCCAGCAGCGTAGCCGGTCCCCTGGAGACCCAGTACTTC; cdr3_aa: CASSVAGPLETQYF
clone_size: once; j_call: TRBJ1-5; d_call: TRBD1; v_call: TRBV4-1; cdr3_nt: TGCGCCAGCAGCCAAGAAGGCAGGGGGTCGATTTGGAGCAATCAGCCCCAGCATTTT; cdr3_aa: CASSQEGRGSIWSNQPQHF
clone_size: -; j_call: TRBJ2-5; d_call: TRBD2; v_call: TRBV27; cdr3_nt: TGTGCCAGCAGTCCAGGACTAGCGGGGGATGAGACCCAGTACTTC; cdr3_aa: CASSPGLAGDETQYF
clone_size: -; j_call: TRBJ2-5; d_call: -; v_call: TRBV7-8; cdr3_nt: TGTGCCAGCAGCTTAGCGCGGCTAGGGGGAACCCAGTACTTC; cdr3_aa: CASSLARLGGTQYF
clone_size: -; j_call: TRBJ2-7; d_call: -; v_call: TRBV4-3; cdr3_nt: TGCGCCAGCAGCTCACAGGGAGCCTACGAGCAGTACTTC; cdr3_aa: CASSSQGAYEQYF
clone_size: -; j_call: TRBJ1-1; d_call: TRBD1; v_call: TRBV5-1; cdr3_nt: TGCGCCAGCAGCTTGGGACAGGGAGGTGGCACTGAAGCTTTCTTT; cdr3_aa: CASSLGQGGGTEAFF
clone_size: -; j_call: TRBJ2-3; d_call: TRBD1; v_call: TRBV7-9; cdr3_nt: TGTGCCAGCAGCAGTGGACAGGGGGCCACAGATACGCAGTATTTT; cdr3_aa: CASSSGQGATDTQYF
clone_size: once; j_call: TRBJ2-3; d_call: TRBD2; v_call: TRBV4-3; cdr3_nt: TGCGCCAGCAGCCGAGTCCTGGGAGGGACCTCTGGAGATACGCAGTATTTT; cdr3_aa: CASSRVLGGTSGDTQYF
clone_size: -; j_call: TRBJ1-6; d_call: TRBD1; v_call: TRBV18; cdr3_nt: TGTGCCAGCTCACGGGTGCCTCAGGGGGTGGACAATTCACCCCTCCACTTT; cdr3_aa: CASSRVPQGVDNSPLHF
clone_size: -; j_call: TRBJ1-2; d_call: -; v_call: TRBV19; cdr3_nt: TGTGCCAGTAGTTCTCCCCAGGCTTATGGCTACACCTTC; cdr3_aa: CASSSPQAYGYTF
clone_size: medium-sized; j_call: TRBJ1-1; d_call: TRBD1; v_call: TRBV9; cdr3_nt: TGTGCCAGCAGCTTCCAGACAGGGGTGGACACTGAAGCTTTCTTT; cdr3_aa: CASSFQTGVDTEAFF
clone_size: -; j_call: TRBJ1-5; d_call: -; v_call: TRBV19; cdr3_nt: TGTGCCAGTGAAAAACTACTAGGGGGTTACAATCAGCCCCAGCATTTT; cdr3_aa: CASEKLLGGYNQPQHF
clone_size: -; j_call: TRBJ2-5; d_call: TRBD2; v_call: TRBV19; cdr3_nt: TGTGCCAGTAGTAGGGCCAGCGGGGGGGTAAAGGAGACCCAGTACTTC; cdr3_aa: CASSRASGGVKETQYF
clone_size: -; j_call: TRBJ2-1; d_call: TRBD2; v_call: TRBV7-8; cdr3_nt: TGTGCCAGCAGCCGAAATAGCGGGGTTCAGGATGAGCAGTTCTTC; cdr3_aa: CASSRNSGVQDEQFF
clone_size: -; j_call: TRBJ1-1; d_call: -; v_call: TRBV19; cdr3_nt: TGTGCCAGTAGGATCGGTGGTACTGAAGCTTTCTTT; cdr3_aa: CASRIGGTEAFF
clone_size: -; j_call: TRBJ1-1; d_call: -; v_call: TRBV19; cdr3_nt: TGTGCCAGTAGTATCCGGGACTGGAACACTGAAGCTTTCTTT; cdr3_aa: CASSIRDWNTEAFF